This T cell receptor beta chain was found in a study of patients and donors after allogeneic stem cell transplantation. Via MiXCR, TCRdb re-called the RT-PCR reads, giving one row per CDR3 protein. Counted here are about a million distinct CDR3 sequences, around 17% occurring once; the ten biggest clones make up 6%. Specimen: blood, either unsorted or a sorted T cell fraction (not recorded which). The receptor's source is a human donor who was either an allogeneic HSCT recipient or a stem cell or donor lymphocyte infusion donor (not recorded which). It is not recorded whose cells these are; they may come from a transplant donor.

The DNA of the CDR3 is TGTGCCAGCAGCAAGGGGCTAGCGGGAGGTGAGCAGTTCTTC. It encodes CASSKGLAGGEQFF. The chain is built from TRBV12-3 or TRBV12-4 and TRBJ2-1, with 11 bases fitting TRBD2. CDR3 length: 14 amino acids. Unmatched junction bases numbered 7, after V lost 6 bases and J lost 9 bases.